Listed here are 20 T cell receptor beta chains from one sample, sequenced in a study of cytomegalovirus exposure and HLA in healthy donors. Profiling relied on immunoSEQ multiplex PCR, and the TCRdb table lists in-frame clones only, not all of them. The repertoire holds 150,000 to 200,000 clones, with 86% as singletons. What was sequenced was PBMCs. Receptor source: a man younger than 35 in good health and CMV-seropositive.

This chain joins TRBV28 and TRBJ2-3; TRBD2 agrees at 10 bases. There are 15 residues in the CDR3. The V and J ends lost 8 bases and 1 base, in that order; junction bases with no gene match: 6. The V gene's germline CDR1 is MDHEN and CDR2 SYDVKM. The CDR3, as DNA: TGTGCCAGCGCTAGCGGGAGCGCCGGCACAGATACGCAGTATTTT. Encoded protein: CASASGSAGTDTQYF. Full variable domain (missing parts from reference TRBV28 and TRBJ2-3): DVKVTQSSRYLVKRTGEKVFLECVQDMDHENMFWYRQDPGLGLRLIYFSYDVKMKEKGDIPEGYSVSREKKERFSLILESASTNQTSMYLCASASGSAGTDTQYFGPGTRLTVL.

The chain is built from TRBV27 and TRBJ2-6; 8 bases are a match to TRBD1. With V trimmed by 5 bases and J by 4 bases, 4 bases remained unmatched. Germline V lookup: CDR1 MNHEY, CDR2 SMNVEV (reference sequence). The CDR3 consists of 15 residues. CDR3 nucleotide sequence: TGTGCCAGCAGTCAGGGGGCGTCCGGGGCCAACGTCCTGACTTTC. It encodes CASSQGASGANVLTF.

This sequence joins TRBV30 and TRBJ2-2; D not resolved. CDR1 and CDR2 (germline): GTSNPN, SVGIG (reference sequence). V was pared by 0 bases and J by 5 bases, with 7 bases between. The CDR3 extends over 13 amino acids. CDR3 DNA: TGTGCCTGGAGTGTCGGCGGAACCGGGGAGCTGTTTTTT. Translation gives CAWSVGGTGELFF.

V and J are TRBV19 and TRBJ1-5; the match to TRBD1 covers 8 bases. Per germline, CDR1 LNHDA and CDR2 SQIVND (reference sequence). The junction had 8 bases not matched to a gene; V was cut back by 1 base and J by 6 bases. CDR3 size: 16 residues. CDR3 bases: TGTGCCAGTAGTATAGTTGACAGGGGTTCGCGTCAGCCCCAGCATTTT. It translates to CASSIVDRGSRQPQHF.

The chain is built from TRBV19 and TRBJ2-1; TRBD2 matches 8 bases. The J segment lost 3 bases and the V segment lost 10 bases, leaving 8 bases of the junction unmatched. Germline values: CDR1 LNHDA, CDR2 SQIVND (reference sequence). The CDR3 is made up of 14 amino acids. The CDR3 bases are TGTGCCACCCAGACTAGCGAAGACTACAATGAGCAGTTCTTC. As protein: CATQTSEDYNEQFF. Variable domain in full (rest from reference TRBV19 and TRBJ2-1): DGGITQSPKYLFRKEGQNVTLSCEQNLNHDAMYWYRQDPGQGLRLIYYSQIVNDFQKGDIAEGYSVSREKKESFPLTVTSAQKNPTAFYLCATQTSEDYNEQFFGPGTRLTVL.

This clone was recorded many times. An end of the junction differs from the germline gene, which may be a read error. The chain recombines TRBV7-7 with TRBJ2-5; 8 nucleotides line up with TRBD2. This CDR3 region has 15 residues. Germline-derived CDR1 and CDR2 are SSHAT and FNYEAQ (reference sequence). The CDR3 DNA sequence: TGTGCTAGCAGCTTGGGCGGGGGGAGTGAAGAGACCCAGTACTTC. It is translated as CASSLGGGSEETQYF.

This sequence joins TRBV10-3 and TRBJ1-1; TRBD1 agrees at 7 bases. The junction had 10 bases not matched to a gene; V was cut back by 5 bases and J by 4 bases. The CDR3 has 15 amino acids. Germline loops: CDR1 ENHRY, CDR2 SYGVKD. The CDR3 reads CAISPGQDRFTEAFF. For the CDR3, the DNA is TGTGCCATCAGTCCAGGACAGGATAGATTCACTGAAGCTTTCTTT.

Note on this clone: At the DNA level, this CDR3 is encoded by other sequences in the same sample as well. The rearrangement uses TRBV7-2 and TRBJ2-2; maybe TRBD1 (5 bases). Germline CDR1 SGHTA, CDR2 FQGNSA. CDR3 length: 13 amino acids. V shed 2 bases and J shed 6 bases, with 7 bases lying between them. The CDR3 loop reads CASSLQGSGELFF. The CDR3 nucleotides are TGTGCCAGCAGCTTACAGGGATCCGGGGAGCTGTTTTTT. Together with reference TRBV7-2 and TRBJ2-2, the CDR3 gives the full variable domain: GAGVSQSPSNKVTEKGKDVELRCDPISGHTALYWYRQSLGQGLEFLIYFQGNSAPDKSGLPSDRFSAERTGGSVSTLTIQRTQQEDSAVYLCASSLQGSGELFFGEGSRLTVL.

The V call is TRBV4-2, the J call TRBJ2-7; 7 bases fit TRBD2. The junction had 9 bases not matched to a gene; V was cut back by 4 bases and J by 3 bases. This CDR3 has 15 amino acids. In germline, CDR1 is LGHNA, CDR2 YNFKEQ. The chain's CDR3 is CASSPDLAANYEQYF. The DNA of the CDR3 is TGTGCCAGCAGCCCGGATCTAGCGGCCAACTACGAGCAGTACTTC.

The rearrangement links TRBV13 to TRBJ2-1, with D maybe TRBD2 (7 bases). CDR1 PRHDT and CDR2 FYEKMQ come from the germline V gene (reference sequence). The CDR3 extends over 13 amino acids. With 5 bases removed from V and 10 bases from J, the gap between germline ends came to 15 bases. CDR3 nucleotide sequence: TGTGCCAGCAGCAAGGGGGGGGCGATCGAGCAGTTCTTC. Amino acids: CASSKGGAIEQFF.

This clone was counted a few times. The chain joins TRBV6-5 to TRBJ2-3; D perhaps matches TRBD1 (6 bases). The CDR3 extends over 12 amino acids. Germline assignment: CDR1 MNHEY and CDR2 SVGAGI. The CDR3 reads CPQDSTTDTQYF. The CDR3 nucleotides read TGTCCGCAGGACAGCACCACAGATACGCAGTATTTT.

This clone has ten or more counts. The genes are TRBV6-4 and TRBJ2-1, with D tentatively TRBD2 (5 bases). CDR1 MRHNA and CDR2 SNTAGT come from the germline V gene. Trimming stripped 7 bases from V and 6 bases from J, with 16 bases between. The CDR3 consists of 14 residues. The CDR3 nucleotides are TGTGCCAGCAAGCCGGGTGAGGGAAGCAATGAGCAGTTCTTC. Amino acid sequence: CASKPGEGSNEQFF.

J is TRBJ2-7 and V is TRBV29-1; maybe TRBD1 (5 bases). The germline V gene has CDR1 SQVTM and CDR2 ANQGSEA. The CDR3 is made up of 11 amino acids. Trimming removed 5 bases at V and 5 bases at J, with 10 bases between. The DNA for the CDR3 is TGCAGCGTTCTCAGGGTAGACGAGCAGTACTTC. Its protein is CSVLRVDEQYF.

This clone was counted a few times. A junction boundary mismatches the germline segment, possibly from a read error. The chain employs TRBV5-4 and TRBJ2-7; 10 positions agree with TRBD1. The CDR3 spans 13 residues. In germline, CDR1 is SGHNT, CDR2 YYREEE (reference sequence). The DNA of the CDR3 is TGTGCCAGCACCTTGGGACAGGGGTACGAGCAGTACTTC. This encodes CASTLGQGYEQYF.

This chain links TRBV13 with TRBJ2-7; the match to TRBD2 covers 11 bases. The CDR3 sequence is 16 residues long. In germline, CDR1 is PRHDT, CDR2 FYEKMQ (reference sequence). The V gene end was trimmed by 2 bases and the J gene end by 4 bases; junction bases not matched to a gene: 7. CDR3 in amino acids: CASSLLAGGQTYEQYF. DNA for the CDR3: TGTGCCAGCAGCTTACTAGCGGGGGGCCAAACTTACGAGCAGTACTTC.

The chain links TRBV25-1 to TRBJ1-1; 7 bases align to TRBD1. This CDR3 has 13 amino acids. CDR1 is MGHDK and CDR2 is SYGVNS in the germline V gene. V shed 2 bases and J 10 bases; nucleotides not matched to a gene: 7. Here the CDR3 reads CASSEEGGRRAFF. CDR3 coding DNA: TGTGCCAGCAGTGAAGAAGGGGGCCGCAGAGCTTTCTTT.

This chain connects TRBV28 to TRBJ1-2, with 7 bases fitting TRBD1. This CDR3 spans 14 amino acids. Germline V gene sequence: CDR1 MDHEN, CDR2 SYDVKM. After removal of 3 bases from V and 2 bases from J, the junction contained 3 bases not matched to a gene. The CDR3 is CASSFAGGNYGYTF. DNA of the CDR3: TGTGCCAGCAGTTTCGCAGGGGGGAACTATGGCTACACCTTC.

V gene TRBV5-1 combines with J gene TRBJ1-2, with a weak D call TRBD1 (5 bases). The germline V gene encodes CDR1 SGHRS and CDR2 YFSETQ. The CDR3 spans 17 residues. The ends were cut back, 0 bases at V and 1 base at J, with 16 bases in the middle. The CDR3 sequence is CASSLAGEGVSNYGYTF. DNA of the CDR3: TGCGCCAGCAGCTTGGCCGGAGAAGGGGTCAGTAACTATGGCTACACCTTC.

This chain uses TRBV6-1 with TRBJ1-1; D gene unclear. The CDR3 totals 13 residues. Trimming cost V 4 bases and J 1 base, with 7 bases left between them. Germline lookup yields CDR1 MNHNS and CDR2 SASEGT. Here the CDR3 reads CASSGRRNTEAFF. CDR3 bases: TGTGCCAGCAGTGGACGGAGGAACACTGAAGCTTTCTTT.

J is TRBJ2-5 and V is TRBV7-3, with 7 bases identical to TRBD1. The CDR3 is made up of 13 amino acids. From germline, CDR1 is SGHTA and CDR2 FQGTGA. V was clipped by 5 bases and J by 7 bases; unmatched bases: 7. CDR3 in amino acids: CASSPRGLGTQYF. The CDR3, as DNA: TGTGCCAGCAGCCCCAGGGGGTTAGGGACCCAGTACTTC.